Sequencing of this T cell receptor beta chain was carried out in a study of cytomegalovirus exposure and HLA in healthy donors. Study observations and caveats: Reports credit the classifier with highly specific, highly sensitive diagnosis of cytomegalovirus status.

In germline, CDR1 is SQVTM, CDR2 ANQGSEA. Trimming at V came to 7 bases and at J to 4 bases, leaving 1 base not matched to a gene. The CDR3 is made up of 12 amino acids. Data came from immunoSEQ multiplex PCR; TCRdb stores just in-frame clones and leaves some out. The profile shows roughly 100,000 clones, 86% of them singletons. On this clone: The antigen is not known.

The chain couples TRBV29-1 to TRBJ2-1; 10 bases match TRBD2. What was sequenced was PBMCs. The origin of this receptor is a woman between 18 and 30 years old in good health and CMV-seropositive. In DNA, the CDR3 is TGCAGCGGGACTAGCGGTTACAATGAGCAGTTCTTC. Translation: CSGTSGYNEQFF.